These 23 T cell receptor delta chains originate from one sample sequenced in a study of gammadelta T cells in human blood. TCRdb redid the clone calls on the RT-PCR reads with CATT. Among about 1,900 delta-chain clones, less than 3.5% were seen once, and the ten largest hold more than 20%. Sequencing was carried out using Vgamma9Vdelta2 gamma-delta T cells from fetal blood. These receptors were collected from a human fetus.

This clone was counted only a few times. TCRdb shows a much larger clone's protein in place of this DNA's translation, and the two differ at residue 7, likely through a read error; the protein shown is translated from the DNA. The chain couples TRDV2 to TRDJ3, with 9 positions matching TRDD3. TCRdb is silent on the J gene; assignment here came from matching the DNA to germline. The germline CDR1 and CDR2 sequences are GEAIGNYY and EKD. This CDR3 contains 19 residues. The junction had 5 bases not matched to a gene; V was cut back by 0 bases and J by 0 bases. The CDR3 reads CACDTVLGIRSWDTRQMFF. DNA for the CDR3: TGTGCCTGTGACACCGTCTTGGGGATACGCTCCTGGGACACCCGACAGATGTTTTTC.

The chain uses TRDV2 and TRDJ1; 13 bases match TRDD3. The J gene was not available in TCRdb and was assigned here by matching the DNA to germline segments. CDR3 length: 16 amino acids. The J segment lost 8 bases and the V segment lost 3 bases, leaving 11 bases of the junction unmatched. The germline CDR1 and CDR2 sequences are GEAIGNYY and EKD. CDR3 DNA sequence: TGTGCCTGTGACCCAGTACTGGGGGATACGCCTAAGAAACTCATCTTT. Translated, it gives CACDPVLGDTPKKLIF.

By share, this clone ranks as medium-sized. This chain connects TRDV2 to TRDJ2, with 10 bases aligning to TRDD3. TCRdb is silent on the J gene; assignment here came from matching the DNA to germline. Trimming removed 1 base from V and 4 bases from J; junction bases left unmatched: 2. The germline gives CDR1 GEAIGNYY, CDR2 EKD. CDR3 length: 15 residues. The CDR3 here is CACDTGGYTTAQLFF. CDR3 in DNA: TGTGCCTGTGACACTGGGGGATACACGACAGCACAACTCTTCTTT.

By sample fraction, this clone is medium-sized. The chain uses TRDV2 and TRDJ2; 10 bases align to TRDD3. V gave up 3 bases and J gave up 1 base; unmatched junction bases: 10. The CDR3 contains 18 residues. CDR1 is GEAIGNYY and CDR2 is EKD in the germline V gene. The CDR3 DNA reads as TGTGCCTGTGACCCTGTACTGGGGGATTCTTTTTTGACAGCACAACTCTTCTTT. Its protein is CACDPVLGDSFLTAQLFF.

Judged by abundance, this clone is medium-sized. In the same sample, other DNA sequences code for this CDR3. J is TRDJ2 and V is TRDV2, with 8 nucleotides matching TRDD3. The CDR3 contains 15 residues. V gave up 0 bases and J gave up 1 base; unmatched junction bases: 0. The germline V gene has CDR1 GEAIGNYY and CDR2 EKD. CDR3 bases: TGTGCCTGTGACACCCTGGGGGATTTGACAGCACAACTCTTCTTT. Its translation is CACDTLGDLTAQLFF.

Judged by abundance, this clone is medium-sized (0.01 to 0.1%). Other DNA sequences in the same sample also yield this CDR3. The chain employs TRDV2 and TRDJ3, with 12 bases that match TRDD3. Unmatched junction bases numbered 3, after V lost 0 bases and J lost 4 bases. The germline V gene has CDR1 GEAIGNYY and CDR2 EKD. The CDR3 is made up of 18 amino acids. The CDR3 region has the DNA TGTGCCTGTGACACCGCTGGGGGATACGCGTGGGACACCCGACAGATGTTTTTC. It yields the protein CACDTAGGYAWDTRQMFF.

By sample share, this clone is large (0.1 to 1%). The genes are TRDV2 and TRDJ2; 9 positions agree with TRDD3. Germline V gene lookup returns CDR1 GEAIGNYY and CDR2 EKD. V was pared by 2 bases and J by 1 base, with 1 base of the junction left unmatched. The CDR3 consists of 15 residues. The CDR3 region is CACDKLGDLTAQLFF. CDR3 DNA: TGTGCCTGTGACAAACTGGGGGATTTGACAGCACAACTCTTCTTT.

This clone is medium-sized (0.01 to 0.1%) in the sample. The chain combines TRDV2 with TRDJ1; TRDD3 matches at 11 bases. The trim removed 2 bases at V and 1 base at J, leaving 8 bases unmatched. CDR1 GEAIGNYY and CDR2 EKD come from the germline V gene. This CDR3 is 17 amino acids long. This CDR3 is CACDILGDKGITDKLIF. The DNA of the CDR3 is TGTGCCTGTGACATACTGGGGGATAAAGGTATCACCGATAAACTCATCTTT.

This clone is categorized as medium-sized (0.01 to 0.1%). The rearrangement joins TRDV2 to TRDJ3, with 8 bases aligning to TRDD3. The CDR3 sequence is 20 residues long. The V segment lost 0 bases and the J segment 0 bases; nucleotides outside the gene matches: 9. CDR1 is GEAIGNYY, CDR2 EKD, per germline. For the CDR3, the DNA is TGTGCCTGTGACACCGTACTGGGGGCTACAAGCTCCTGGGACACCCGACAGATGTTTTTC. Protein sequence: CACDTVLGATSSWDTRQMFF.

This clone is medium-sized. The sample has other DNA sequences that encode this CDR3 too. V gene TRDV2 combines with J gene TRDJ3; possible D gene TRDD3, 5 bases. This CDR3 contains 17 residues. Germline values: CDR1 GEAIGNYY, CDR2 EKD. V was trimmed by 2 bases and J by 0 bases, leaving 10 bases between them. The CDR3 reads CACDSTGSSWDTRQMFF. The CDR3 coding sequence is TGTGCCTGTGACAGTACTGGTAGCTCCTGGGACACCCGACAGATGTTTTTC.

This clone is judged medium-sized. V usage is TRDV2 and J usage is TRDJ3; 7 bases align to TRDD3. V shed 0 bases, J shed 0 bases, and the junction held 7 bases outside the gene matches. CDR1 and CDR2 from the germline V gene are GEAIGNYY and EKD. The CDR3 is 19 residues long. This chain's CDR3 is CACDTLGDGDSWDTRQMFF. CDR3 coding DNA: TGTGCCTGTGACACCTTGGGGGACGGTGACTCCTGGGACACCCGACAGATGTTTTTC.

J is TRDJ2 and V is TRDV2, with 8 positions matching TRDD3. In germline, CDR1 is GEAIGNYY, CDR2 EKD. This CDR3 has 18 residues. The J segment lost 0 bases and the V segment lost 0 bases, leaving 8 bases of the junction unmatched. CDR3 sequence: CACDTVGGGLALTAQLFF. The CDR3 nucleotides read TGTGCCTGTGACACCGTTGGTGGGGGATTAGCTTTGACAGCACAACTCTTCTTT.

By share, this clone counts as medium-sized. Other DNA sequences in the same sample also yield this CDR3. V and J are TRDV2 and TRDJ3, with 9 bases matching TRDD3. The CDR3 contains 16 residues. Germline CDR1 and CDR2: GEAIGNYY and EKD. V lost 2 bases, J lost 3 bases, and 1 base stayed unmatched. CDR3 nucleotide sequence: TGTGCCTGTGACATACTGGGGGACTGGGACACCCGACAGATGTTTTTC. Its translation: CACDILGDWDTRQMFF.

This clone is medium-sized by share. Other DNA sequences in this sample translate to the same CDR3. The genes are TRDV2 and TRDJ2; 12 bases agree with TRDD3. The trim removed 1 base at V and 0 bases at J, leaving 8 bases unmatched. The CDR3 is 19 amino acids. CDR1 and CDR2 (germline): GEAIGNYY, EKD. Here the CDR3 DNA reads TGTGCCTGTGACACTCTTACTGGGGGATACCTAGCTTTGACAGCACAACTCTTCTTT. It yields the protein CACDTLTGGYLALTAQLFF.

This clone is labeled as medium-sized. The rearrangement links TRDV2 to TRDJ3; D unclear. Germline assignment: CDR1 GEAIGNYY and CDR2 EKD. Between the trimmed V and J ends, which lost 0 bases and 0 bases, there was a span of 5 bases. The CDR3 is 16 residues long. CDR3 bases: TGTGCCTGTGACACCCTGAGCTCCTGGGACACCCGACAGATGTTTTTC. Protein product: CACDTLSSWDTRQMFF.

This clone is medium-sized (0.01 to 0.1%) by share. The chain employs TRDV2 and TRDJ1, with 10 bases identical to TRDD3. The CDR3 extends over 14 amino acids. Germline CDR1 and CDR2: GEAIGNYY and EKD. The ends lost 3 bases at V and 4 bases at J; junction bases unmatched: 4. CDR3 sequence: CACDVLGDLDKLIF. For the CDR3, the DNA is TGTGCCTGTGACGTACTGGGGGATCTCGATAAACTCATCTTT.

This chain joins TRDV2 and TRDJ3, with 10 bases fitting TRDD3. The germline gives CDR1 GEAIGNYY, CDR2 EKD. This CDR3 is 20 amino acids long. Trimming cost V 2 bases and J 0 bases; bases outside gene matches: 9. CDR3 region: CACDMGWGIPLSWDTRQMFF. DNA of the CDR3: TGTGCCTGTGACATGGGGTGGGGGATACCCCTCTCCTGGGACACCCGACAGATGTTTTTC.

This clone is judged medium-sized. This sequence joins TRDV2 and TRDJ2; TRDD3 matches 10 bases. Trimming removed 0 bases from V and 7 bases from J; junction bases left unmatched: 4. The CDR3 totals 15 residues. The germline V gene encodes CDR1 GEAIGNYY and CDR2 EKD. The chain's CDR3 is CACDTVGGYGAQLFF. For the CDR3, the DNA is TGTGCCTGTGACACCGTGGGGGGATACGGAGCACAACTCTTCTTT.

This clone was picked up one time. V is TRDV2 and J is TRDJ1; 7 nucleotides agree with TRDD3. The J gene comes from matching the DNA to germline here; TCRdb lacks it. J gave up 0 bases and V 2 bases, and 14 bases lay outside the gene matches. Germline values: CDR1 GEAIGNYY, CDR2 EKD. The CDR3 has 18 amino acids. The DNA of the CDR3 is TGTGCCTGTGACAGTACTGGGAGCTCCTGGGGGGACACCGATAAACTCATCTTT. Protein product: CACDSTGSSWGDTDKLIF.

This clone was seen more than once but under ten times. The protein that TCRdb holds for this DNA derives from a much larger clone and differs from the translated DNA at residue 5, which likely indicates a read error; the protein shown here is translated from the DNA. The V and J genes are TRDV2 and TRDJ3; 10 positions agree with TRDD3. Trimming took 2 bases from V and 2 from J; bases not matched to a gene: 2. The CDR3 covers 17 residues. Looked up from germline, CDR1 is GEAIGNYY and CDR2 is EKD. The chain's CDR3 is CACDMLGDTWDTRQMFF. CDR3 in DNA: TGTGCCTGTGACATGCTGGGGGATACCTGGGACACCCGACAGATGTTTTTC.

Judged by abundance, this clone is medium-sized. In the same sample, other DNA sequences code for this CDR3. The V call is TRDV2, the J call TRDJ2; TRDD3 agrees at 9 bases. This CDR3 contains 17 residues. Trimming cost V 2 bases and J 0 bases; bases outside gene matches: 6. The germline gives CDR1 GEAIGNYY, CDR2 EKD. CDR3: CACDSLGDAPLTAQLFF. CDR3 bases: TGTGCCTGTGACAGTCTGGGGGATGCACCTTTGACAGCACAACTCTTCTTT.

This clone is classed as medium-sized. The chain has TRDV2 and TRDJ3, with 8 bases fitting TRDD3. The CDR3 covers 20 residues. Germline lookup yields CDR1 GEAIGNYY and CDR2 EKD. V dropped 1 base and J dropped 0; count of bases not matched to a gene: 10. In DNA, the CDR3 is TGTGCCTGTGACACGGTGGTCCTGGGGGACATCTCCTGGGACACCCGACAGATGTTTTTC. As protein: CACDTVVLGDISWDTRQMFF.

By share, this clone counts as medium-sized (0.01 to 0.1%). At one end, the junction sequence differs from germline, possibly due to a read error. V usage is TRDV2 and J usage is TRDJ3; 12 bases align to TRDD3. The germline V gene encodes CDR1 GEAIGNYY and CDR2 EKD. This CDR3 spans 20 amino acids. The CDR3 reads CACDPTSGGYAWWDTRRMFF. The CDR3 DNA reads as TGTGCCTGTGATCCCACTTCTGGGGGATACGCGTGGTGGGACACCCGACGGATGTTTTTC.